This record looks at one T cell receptor beta chain sequence and its context. The data belong to a study of cytotoxic CD8 clonotypes in ibrutinib-treated CLL. Data came from immunoSEQ multiplex PCR; TCRdb stores just in-frame clones and leaves some out. The sample has around 60,000 clones, roughly 59% seen once. The junction had 12 bases not matched to a gene; V was cut back by 4 bases and J by 4 bases. This CDR3 spans 17 amino acids. Germline CDR1 SGHRS, CDR2 YFSETQ. This sequence originates from a human donor with chronic lymphocytic leukemia. This material consisted of PBMCs, taken after 12 months of ibrutinib treatment. The chain carries TRBV5-1 and TRBJ2-1; 9 bases map to TRBD1. The CDR3 region is CASSGYSGQGGYNEQFF. The DNA for the CDR3 is TGCGCCAGCAGCGGGTACTCGGGACAGGGTGGATACAATGAGCAGTTCTTC.